Following are 28 T cell receptor beta chains from one sample sequenced in a study of kidney transplant recipient with SARS-CoV-2 infection. TCRdb analysed the reads with MiXCR anew, one entry per CDR3 protein. The profile shows approximately 240,000 distinct CDR3 sequences, 29% of them singletons. Sequenced here: a blood sample, sampled at baseline and on day 111 from a kidney transplant recipient. Receptor source: a young adult male patient who had COVID-19 and was a kidney transplant recipient. Part of the T cell pool may stem from the graft donor.

In this sample, this clonotype turned up once. Just one base apart from a much larger clone, this may be a read error. The chain combines TRBV6-8 with TRBJ1-2, with D unresolved. The germline CDR1 and CDR2 sequences are MNHGY and SAAAGT. The CDR3 contains 17 residues. The CDR3 spells CASSCFLRSRKTYGHTF. The DNA for the CDR3 is TGTGCCAGCAGTTGTTTTCTACGCTCTAGAAAGACCTATGGCCACACCTTC.

Concerning this clonotype itself: One junction end disagrees with the germline gene, perhaps due to a read error. The chain links TRBV18 to TRBJ2-4, with D possibly TRBD2 on 6 matching bases. Germline CDR1 reads KGHSH; CDR2 reads LQKENI. This CDR3 contains 15 residues. CDR3 coding DNA: TGTGCCAGCTCACGGAGCGAACTAGCCAAAAACATTCAGTGCTTC. This sequence encodes CASSRSELAKNIQCF.

Worth noting for this clonotype: This may be a read error: a much more frequent sequence differs by one nucleotide. The chain links TRBV27 to TRBJ2-1, with 12 nucleotides matching TRBD2. Germline CDR1 and CDR2: MNHEY and SMNVEV (reference sequence). This CDR3 is built from 15 residues. V lost 6 bases, J lost 12 bases, and 12 bases stayed unmatched. The CDR3 spells CASSLTSGSTDGQFF. DNA for the CDR3: TGTGCCAGCAGCCTGACTAGCGGGAGTACCGATGGGCAGTTCTTC.

About this clonotype: This could be a read error, since a much larger clone is one nucleotide away. The rearrangement uses TRBV6-8 and TRBJ1-2; D is ambiguous. From germline, CDR1 is MNHGY and CDR2 SAAAGT. The CDR3 runs 17 residues. The CDR3 region has the DNA TGTGTCAGCAGTTGGGTAGGACGCTCTAGAAAGACCTATGGCTACACCTTC. It is translated as CVSSWVGRSRKTYGYTF.

About this clonotype itself: Since a much larger clone is just one base distant, this may be a read error. The genes are TRBV3-1 and TRBJ2-1, with TRBD1 identical over 9 bases. CDR3 size: 16 residues. CDR1 LGHDT and CDR2 YNNKEL come from the germline V gene (reference sequence). As DNA, the CDR3 is TGTGCCAGCAGCCAAGAGGGACAGGGTTCCTACAGTGAGCAGTTCTTC. It yields the protein CASSQEGQGSYSEQFF.

On this clonotype: A single base separates this from a much larger clone, so it may be a read error. V and J are TRBV7-3 and TRBJ2-5; TRBD2 might be the D (5 bases). Germline lookup yields CDR1 SGHTA and CDR2 FQGTGA. This CDR3 is 15 amino acids long. Written as DNA, the CDR3 is TGTGCCAGCAGCTTACGAGGGAGAGCGAAGGAGACCCGGTACTTC. This encodes CASSLRGRAKETRYF.

This clonotype was seen repeatedly, ten times or more. This chain connects TRBV11-3 to TRBJ1-6; D not resolved. Germline V gene lookup returns CDR1 SGHNT and CDR2 YENEEA. Trimming took 5 bases from V and 8 from J, leaving 10 bases between them. The CDR3 has 13 amino acids. The chain's CDR3 is CASSRDQDSPLHF. The CDR3 coding sequence is TGTGCCAGCAGCCGAGATCAGGATTCACCCCTCCACTTT.

This clonotype was counted ten times or more. The chain links TRBV7-2 to TRBJ1-1, with no clear D. The germline V gene has CDR1 SGHTA and CDR2 FQGNSA. The CDR3 covers 13 residues. Trimming pared 0 bases from V and 5 bases from J, leaving 7 bases between. The CDR3 spells CASSLAPPTEAFF. CDR3 nucleotides: TGTGCCAGCAGCTTAGCTCCCCCAACTGAAGCTTTCTTT.

Points on this clonotype: A clone one base away is much larger, so this may be a read error. The chain uses TRBV12-3 or TRBV12-4 and TRBJ2-4; D is ambiguous. The J call is doubtful: the DNA matches TRBJ1-2 better. The CDR3 consists of 17 residues. CDR3 sequence: CASSPPHSLRKTYGYTF. DNA of the CDR3: TGTGCCAGCAGTCCGCCGCACAGCCTCCGAAAGACCTATGGCTACACCTTC.

Concerning this clonotype: Just one base apart from a much larger clone, this may be a read error. The chain employs TRBV20-1 and TRBJ1-6; no reliable D call. CDR3 size: 13 residues. The V gene lost 6 bases and the J gene lost 5 bases, with 11 bases spanning the gap. CDR1 DFQATT and CDR2 SNEGSKA come from the germline V gene (reference sequence). The CDR3 nucleotides read TGCAGTGCAAACGACGGACATAATTCACCCCTCCACTTT. Its protein product is CSANDGHNSPLHF.

Notes on this clonotype: A much larger clonotype is one base distant, so this may be a read error. The chain uses TRBV19 and TRBJ2-1, with D maybe TRBD2 (6 bases). The CDR3 loop spans 14 amino acids. Per the germline V gene, CDR1 is LNHDA and CDR2 is SQIVND (reference sequence). The CDR3 loop reads CSSSIGGFSGEQFF. The CDR3 bases are TGTTCCAGTAGTATTGGGGGGTTCTCCGGTGAGCAGTTCTTC.

This clonotype was seen repeatedly, ten times or more. As DNA, the CDR3 is TGTGCCAGCAAAGCCGGGGCAGGGGGCAAGGACTATGGCTACACCTTC. This encodes CASKAGAGGKDYGYTF. The rearrangement joins TRBV10-3 to TRBJ1-2; TRBD1 aligns across 8 bases. J lost 3 bases, V lost 10 bases, and 16 bases had no gene match. This CDR3 comprises 16 residues. Looked up from germline, CDR1 is ENHRY and CDR2 is SYGVKD.

This clonotype was counted ten times or more. The V call is TRBV23-1, the J call TRBJ1-3; 10 bases line up with TRBD1. TRBV23-1 belongs to the ORF category, with a function that is uncertain. The CDR3 runs 15 residues. V gave up 0 bases and J gave up 6 bases; unmatched junction bases: 2. The CDR3 region has the DNA TGCGCCAGCAGTCAATCGGGACAGGGGACAAACACCATATATTTT. Its translation: CASSQSGQGTNTIYF.

As concerns this clonotype: No conserved phenylalanine or tryptophan ends this CDR3, so it is likely a read error. Because the CDR3's place on the DNA is in doubt, the DNA is left out and the CDR3 is given as listed by TCRdb. The chain employs TRBV8-2 and TRBJ1-2. TRBV8-2 is given as a pseudogene. The CDR3 spans 16 residues, counting both ends. The CDR3 loop reads CGSQAIDSRKTYGYTS.

The table lists this clonotype with a count of one. A read error may be the cause here, since a much bigger clone is one base away. The rearrangement joins TRBV19 to TRBJ2-2; 8 nucleotides agree with TRBD1. This CDR3 is built from 15 residues. Germline values: CDR1 LNHDA, CDR2 SQIVND (reference sequence). CDR3 DNA sequence: TGTGCCGGTAGTGCTCGACAGGGGTTCCCCGGGGAGCTGTTTTTT. The encoded protein is CAGSARQGFPGELFF.

This clonotype occurred a few times. The chain employs TRBV19 and TRBJ1-5; 7 nucleotides align to TRBD1. Trimming cost V 7 bases and J 0 bases; bases outside gene matches: 6. Germline V gives CDR1 LNHDA, CDR2 SQIVND (reference sequence). This CDR3 has 15 residues. CDR3 in amino acids: CASNAGGYSNQPQHF. The CDR3 DNA reads TGTGCCAGTAACGCAGGGGGATATAGCAATCAGCCCCAGCATTTT.

This clonotype has just a few counts. A much larger clone differs by one base, so this may be a read error. This chain connects TRBV13 to TRBJ2-6; D remains unclear. Germline assignment: CDR1 PRHDT and CDR2 FYEKMQ (reference sequence). This CDR3 comprises 18 residues. The CDR3 reads CASGFSQLSTKSGQRPDF. The CDR3 bases are TGTGCCAGCGGTTTTTCACAGCTGAGTACAAAGTCGGGCCAACGTCCTGATTTC. The variable domain in full, with the rest retrieved from reference TRBV13 and TRBJ2-6, is AAGVIQSPRHLIKEKRETATLKCYPIPRHDTVYWYQQGPGQDPQFLISFYEKMQSDKGSIPDRFSAQQFSDYHSELNMSSLELGDSALYFCASGFSQLSTKSGQRPDFGAGSRLTVL.

In its sample, this clonotype was seen many times. The rearrangement uses TRBV3-1 and TRBJ2-2; D remains unclear. Trimming pared 5 bases from V and 5 bases from J, leaving 24 bases between. The germline CDR1 and CDR2 sequences are LGHDT and YNNKEL (reference sequence). There are 18 residues in the CDR3. Written as DNA, the CDR3 is TGTGCCAGCAGCAGCTGTGATCCCATTTCAGGCTTGACCGGGGAGCTGTTTTTT. It specifies CASSSCDPISGLTGELFF.

The sample holds many counts of this clonotype. The genes are TRBV15 and TRBJ1-2; D is undetermined. Deletions cut 0 bases from V and 4 bases from J, with 18 bases between. Germline V gene data show CDR1 as LNHNV and CDR2 as YYDKDF (reference sequence). The CDR3 runs 17 residues. CDR3: CATSRDPRCGKTYGYTF. In DNA, the CDR3 is TGTGCCACCAGCAGAGATCCAAGGTGTGGAAAGACCTATGGCTACACCTTC.

Details on this clonotype: With a much larger clone just one base away, this may be a read error. This rearrangement joins TRBV4-3 to TRBJ2-1; weak D call: TRBD1 (5 bases). CDR1 LGHNA and CDR2 YSLEER come from the germline V gene. The CDR3 runs to 16 residues. The CDR3 loop is CTSSQGRTRRWGEQFF. The CDR3 nucleotides read TGCACCAGCAGCCAAGGCAGGACCCGGCGGTGGGGCGAGCAGTTCTTC.

With regard to this clonotype: An end of the junction differs from the germline gene, which may be a read error. This chain uses TRBV6-1 with TRBJ2-3; D is undetermined. Per the germline V gene, CDR1 is MNHNS and CDR2 is SASEGT. The CDR3 is 14 amino acids. Here the CDR3 reads CTSSRVGFTDTQYF. Written as DNA, the CDR3 is TGTACCAGCAGTCGGGTCGGGTTCACAGATACGCAGTATTTT.

In its sample, this clonotype was seen once. A much larger clone is a single base away; this may be a read error. The V and J genes are TRBV7-9 and TRBJ2-7, with a possible D match to TRBD2 (6 bases). V gave up 4 bases and J gave up 4 bases, with 20 bases separating them. CDR3 length: 16 residues. Germline-derived CDR1 and CDR2 are SEHNR and FQNEAQ (reference sequence). As DNA, the CDR3 is TGTGCCAGCAGCTATTATCCCGGACGGGGGATGTACGAGCAGTACTTC. Translation: CASSYYPGRGMYEQYF.

The chain combines TRBV6-2 or TRBV6-3 with TRBJ2-5; 11 bases align to TRBD2. V dropped 2 bases and J dropped 0; count of bases not matched to a gene: 5. The CDR3 is 17 residues long. Germline lookup yields CDR1 MNHEY and CDR2 SVGEGT. The CDR3 loop reads CASSYPSSGGYQETQYF. The CDR3 DNA reads TGTGCCAGCAGTTACCCCTCTAGCGGGGGGTACCAAGAGACCCAGTACTTC.

J is TRBJ2-3 and V is TRBV20-1; 8 nucleotides line up with TRBD1. Germline V gene lookup returns CDR1 DFQATT and CDR2 SNEGSKA (reference sequence). The ends lost 0 bases at V and 0 bases at J; junction bases unmatched: 8. This CDR3 region has 17 residues. The CDR3 sequence is CSARDRGQAISTDTQYF. The CDR3 DNA follows: TGCAGTGCTAGAGATCGGGGACAGGCAATTAGCACAGATACGCAGTATTTT.

This clonotype was observed at least ten times. The rearrangement uses TRBV7-9 and TRBJ1-5; the D gene is possibly TRBD1 (6 bases). From germline, CDR1 is SEHNR and CDR2 FQNEAQ (reference sequence). CDR3 length: 15 amino acids. Trimming shortened V by 4 bases and J by 5 bases, and 15 bases separated the two germline ends. The CDR3 spells CASSSRGEEYQPQHF. CDR3 DNA: TGTGCCAGCAGCTCCAGGGGAGAAGAGTATCAGCCCCAGCATTTT.

There are many counts of this clonotype. The chain recombines TRBV18 with TRBJ1-1; 7 bases are a match to TRBD1. Trimming cost V 3 bases and J 1 base; bases outside gene matches: 5. Germline V gene data show CDR1 as KGHSH and CDR2 as LQKENI. CDR3 length: 15 residues. The CDR3 region is CASSPNQGENTEAFF. In DNA, the CDR3 is TGTGCCAGCTCACCCAACCAGGGGGAGAACACTGAAGCTTTCTTT. The entire variable domain, with the rest obtained from reference TRBV18 and TRBJ1-1, is as follows: NAGVMQNPRHLVRRRGQEARLRCSPMKGHSHVYWYRQLPEEGLKFMVYLQKENIIDESGMPKERFSAEFPKEGPSILRIQQVVRGDSAAYFCASSPNQGENTEAFFGQGTRLTVV.

The V and J genes are TRBV11-2 and TRBJ2-3; tentative D call: TRBD1 (6 bases). Germline assignment: CDR1 SGHAT and CDR2 FQNNGV. This CDR3 region has 16 residues. With 2 bases removed from V and 1 base from J, the gap between germline ends came to 13 bases. Here the CDR3 reads CASSLFGGAGTDTQYF. The CDR3 DNA is TGTGCCAGCAGCTTATTTGGGGGCGCTGGCACAGATACGCAGTATTTT.

Ten or more counts support this clonotype. The chain recombines TRBV20-1 with TRBJ1-2; the D is unclear. Germline V CDR1 and CDR2: DFQATT, SNEGSKA (reference sequence). The length of the CDR3 is 9 residues. Trimming pared 5 bases from V and 7 bases from J, leaving 5 bases between. The CDR3 here is CSAYVGYTF. The CDR3 DNA reads TGCAGTGCTTACGTTGGCTACACCTTC.